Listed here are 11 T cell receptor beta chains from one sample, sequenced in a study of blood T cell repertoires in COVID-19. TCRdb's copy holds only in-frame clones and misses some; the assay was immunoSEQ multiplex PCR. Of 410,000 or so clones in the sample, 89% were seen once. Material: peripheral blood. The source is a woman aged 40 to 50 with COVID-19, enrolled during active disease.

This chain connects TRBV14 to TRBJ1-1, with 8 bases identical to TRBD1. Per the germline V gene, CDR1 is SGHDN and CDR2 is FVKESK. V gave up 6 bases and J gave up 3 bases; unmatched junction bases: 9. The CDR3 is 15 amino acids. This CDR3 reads CASSPDRGRYTEAFF. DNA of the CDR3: TGTGCCAGCAGTCCCGACAGGGGTAGATACACTGAAGCTTTCTTT.

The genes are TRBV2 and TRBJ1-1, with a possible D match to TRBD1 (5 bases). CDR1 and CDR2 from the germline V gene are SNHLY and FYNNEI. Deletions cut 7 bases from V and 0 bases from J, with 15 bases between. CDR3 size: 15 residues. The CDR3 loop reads CASNRGGSMNTEAFF. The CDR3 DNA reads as TGTGCCAGCAATAGGGGAGGAAGCATGAACACTGAAGCTTTCTTT.

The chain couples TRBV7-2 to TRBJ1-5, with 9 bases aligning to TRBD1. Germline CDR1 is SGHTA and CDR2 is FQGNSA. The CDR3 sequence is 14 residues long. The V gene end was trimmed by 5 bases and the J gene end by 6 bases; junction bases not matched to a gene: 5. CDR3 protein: CASSQGQGVQPQHF. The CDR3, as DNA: TGTGCCAGCAGCCAGGGACAGGGTGTTCAGCCCCAGCATTTT. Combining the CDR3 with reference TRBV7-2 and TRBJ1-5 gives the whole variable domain GAGVSQSPSNKVTEKGKDVELRCDPISGHTALYWYRQSLGQGLEFLIYFQGNSAPDKSGLPSDRFSAERTGGSVSTLTIQRTQQEDSAVYLCASSQGQGVQPQHFGDGTRLSIL.

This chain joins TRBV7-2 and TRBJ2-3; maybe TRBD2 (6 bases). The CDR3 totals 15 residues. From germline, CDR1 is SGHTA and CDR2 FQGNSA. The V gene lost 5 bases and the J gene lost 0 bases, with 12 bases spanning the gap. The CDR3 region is CASSAGTRSTDTQYF. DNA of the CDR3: TGTGCCAGCAGCGCCGGGACTCGGAGCACAGATACGCAGTATTTT.

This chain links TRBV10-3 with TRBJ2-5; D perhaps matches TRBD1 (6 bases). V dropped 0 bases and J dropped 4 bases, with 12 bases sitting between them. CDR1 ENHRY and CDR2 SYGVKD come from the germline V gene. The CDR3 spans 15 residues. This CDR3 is CAISESAGTTETQYF. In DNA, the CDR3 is TGTGCCATCAGTGAGTCAGCCGGGACAACAGAGACCCAGTACTTC.

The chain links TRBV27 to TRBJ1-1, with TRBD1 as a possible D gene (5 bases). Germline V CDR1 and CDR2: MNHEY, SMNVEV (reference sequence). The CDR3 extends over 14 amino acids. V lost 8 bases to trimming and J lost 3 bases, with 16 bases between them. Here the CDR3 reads CASFLLGAHTEAFF. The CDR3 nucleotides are TGTGCCAGCTTCCTTTTAGGGGCCCACACTGAAGCTTTCTTT.

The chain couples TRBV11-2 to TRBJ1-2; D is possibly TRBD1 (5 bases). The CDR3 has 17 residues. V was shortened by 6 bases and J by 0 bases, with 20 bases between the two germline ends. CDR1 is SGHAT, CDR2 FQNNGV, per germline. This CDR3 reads CASSAGQFPASNYGYTF. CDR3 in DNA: TGTGCCAGCAGTGCGGGGCAATTCCCCGCATCTAACTATGGCTACACCTTC.

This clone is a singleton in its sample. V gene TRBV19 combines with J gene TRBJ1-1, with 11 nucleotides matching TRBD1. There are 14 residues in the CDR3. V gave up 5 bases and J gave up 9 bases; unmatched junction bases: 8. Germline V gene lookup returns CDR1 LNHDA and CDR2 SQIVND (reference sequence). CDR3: CASSAPGQGVKAFF. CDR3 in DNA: TGTGCCAGTAGTGCCCCGGGACAGGGGGTCAAAGCTTTCTTT.

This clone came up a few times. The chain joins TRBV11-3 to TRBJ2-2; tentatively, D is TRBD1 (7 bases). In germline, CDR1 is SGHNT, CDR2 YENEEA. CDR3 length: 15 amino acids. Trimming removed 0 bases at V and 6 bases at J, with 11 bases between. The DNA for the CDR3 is TGTGCCAGCAGCTTAGAGGCCAGGGGGGCCGGGGAGCTGTTTTTT. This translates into CASSLEARGAGELFF.

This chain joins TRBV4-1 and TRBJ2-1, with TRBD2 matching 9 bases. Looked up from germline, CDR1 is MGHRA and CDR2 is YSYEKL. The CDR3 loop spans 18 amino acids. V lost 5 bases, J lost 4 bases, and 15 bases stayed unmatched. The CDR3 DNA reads TGCGCCAGCAGCTCGGGCGGGGTGAGGCGGGAGGGTTACAATGAGCAGTTCTTC. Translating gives CASSSGGVRREGYNEQFF.

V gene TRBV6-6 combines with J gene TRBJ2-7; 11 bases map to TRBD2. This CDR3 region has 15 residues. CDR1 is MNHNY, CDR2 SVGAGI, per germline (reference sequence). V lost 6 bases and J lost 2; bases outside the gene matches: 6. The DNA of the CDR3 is TGTGCCAGCAGCCCGGGACTAGCGGAGACCTACGAGCAGTACTTC. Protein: CASSPGLAETYEQYF.